This is a list of T cell receptor beta chains from one sample in a study of tumor-infiltrating lymphocytes in primary liver carcinoma. From the multiplex PCR reads, TCRdb called clonotypes with MiXCR, one entry per CDR3 protein. Found here are 100,000 to 150,000 distinct CDR3 sequences, approximately 64% of them singletons; the top ten hold less than 10%. The specimen was liver tumor tissue from sampling region 3. These receptors were taken from a woman in her fifties or sixties with primary liver carcinoma and hepatitis B virus infection. The CDR3 runs from the conserved cysteine through the conserved F or W. Expanded clones are given a class, and other clones once, few, many or no size at all.

j_call: TRBJ2-3
clone_size: -
v_call: TRBV5-6
cdr3_aa: CAGGASGLENTQYF

j_call: TRBJ2-1
clone_size: -
v_call: TRBV28
cdr3_aa: CASSRDRGGNEQFF

j_call: TRBJ2-1
clone_size: few
v_call: TRBV5-1
cdr3_aa: CASSETPTSGRAGEQFF

j_call: TRBJ2-2
clone_size: -
v_call: TRBV7-8
cdr3_aa: CAISVLGTGDMDTGELFF

j_call: TRBJ2-3
clone_size: -
v_call: TRBV7-9
cdr3_aa: CASSPTGGPDTQYF

j_call: TRBJ2-7
clone_size: -
v_call: TRBV6-1
cdr3_aa: CASSGSGKRYEQYF

j_call: TRBJ2-3
clone_size: few
v_call: TRBV11-2
cdr3_aa: CASNSGHLSIDTQYF

j_call: TRBJ1-1
clone_size: few
v_call: TRBV29-1
cdr3_aa: CTPVKRTPPGQGEGNMNTEAFF

j_call: TRBJ2-1
clone_size: many
v_call: TRBV5-1
cdr3_aa: CASSYGRAFNEQFF

j_call: TRBJ2-3
clone_size: -
v_call: TRBV11-3
cdr3_aa: CTSSSRGTSGSRGTQYF

j_call: TRBJ2-5
clone_size: -
v_call: TRBV5-4
cdr3_aa: CASSLPRGGNSETQYF

j_call: TRBJ2-2
clone_size: -
v_call: TRBV11-2
cdr3_aa: CASSFLVGVSVGELFF

j_call: TRBJ1-1
clone_size: -
v_call: TRBV5-1
cdr3_aa: CASSFYSGTGGWNTEAFF

j_call: TRBJ1-2
clone_size: -
v_call: TRBV11-2
cdr3_aa: CASSFPGVLGYIF

j_call: TRBJ1-6
clone_size: many
v_call: TRBV6-6
cdr3_aa: CASSTGQQGSPLHF